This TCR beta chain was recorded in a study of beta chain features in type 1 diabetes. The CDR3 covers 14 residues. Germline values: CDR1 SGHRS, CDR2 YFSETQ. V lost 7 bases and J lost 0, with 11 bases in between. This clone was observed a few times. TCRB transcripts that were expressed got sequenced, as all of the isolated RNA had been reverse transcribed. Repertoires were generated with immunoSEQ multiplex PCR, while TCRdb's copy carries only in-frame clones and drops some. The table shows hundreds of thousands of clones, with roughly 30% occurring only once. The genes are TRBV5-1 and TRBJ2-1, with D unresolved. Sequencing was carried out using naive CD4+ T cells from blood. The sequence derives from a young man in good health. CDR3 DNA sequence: TGCGCCAGCGGACCTGCCACCTCCTACAATGAGCAGTTCTTC. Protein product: CASGPATSYNEQFF.